These 30 T cell receptor beta chains came from one sample sequenced in a study of shared T cell receptors in the human thymus. This table comes from immunoSEQ multiplex PCR, and its TCRdb copy is limited to in-frame clones, with some not included. The sample yields about 660,000 clones, 80% to 90% seen once. In addition, the sample was reused for a study of human thymus T cells.

The sample comprised thymocytes. These receptors originate from a boy under two years old with a congenital heart defect.

For this clone: Other DNA variants within this sample encode the same CDR3. J is TRBJ1-1 and V is TRBV29-1; TRBD1 matches at 7 bases. The CDR3 length is 15 residues. V lost 3 bases to trimming and J lost 2 bases; unmatched junction nucleotides: 9. Germline assignment: CDR1 SQVTM and CDR2 ANQGSEA. CDR3 nucleotide sequence: TGCAGCGTTGACCCCTACGGACAGGTTAACACTGAAGCTTTCTTT. Amino acid sequence: CSVDPYGQVNTEAFF.

The chain links TRBV6-5 to TRBJ2-5; 7 bases are shared with TRBD1. The J call may be faulty, since TRBJ2-7 better matches the DNA end. The length of the CDR3 is 15 residues. Germline CDR1 MNHEY, CDR2 SVGAGI. The CDR3 sequence: CASRVDRALSYEQYF. CDR3 bases: TGTGCCAGCAGAGTCGACAGGGCCCTTTCCTACGAGCAGTACTTC.

This clone occurred once. J is TRBJ2-5 and V is TRBV2, with D tentatively TRBD1 (6 bases). The J call may not be correct, given that the DNA end is closer to TRBJ2-7. Germline-derived CDR1 and CDR2 are SNHLY and FYNNEI. The CDR3 contains 13 residues. CDR3 sequence reads: CASSQRTDYEQYF. DNA of the CDR3: TGTGCCAGCAGCCAGCGGACAGACTACGAGCAGTACTTC.

CDR3: CASRPLDDEQYF. The CDR3 DNA sequence: TGTGCCAGCAGACCCCTAGATGACGAGCAGTACTTC. This rearrangement joins TRBV28 to TRBJ2-7; no clear D gene. V shed 6 bases and J shed 5 bases, with 11 bases lying between them. Looked up from germline, CDR1 is MDHEN and CDR2 is SYDVKM. CDR3 length: 12 amino acids.

The genes are TRBV19 and TRBJ1-3; D is undetermined. CDR1 LNHDA and CDR2 SQIVND come from the germline V gene (reference sequence). Trimming took 5 bases from V and 0 from J, leaving 5 bases between them. The CDR3 loop spans 13 amino acids. CDR3 residues: CASSCASGNTIYF. As DNA, the CDR3 is TGTGCCAGTAGTTGCGCCTCTGGAAACACCATATATTTT.

This rearrangement joins TRBV29-1 to TRBJ1-1; D is perhaps TRBD1 (6 bases). V lost 7 bases and J lost 1, with 16 bases in between. Germline V gives CDR1 SQVTM, CDR2 ANQGSEA. The CDR3 runs to 14 residues. DNA for the CDR3: TGCAGCGCTACTTACAGGGTAGCGAACACTGAAGCTTTCTTT. Encoded protein: CSATYRVANTEAFF. The complete variable domain, with remaining parts taken from reference TRBV29-1 and TRBJ1-1, reads SAVISQKPSRDICQRGTSLTIQCQVDSQVTMMFWYRQQPGQSLTLIATANQGSEATYESGFVIDKFPISRPNLTFSTLTVSNMSPEDSSIYLCSATYRVANTEAFFGQGTRLTVV.

Details on this clone: Other DNA sequences in this sample translate to the same CDR3. This rearrangement joins TRBV4-3 to TRBJ2-1; 12 nucleotides match TRBD2. The ends lost 0 bases at V and 0 bases at J; junction bases unmatched: 6. The CDR3 totals 19 residues. Germline CDR1 is LGHNA and CDR2 is YSLEER. The CDR3 nucleotides are TGCGCCAGCAGCCAAGAGCCTAGCGGGAGGGAGAGCTCCTACAATGAGCAGTTCTTC. Translated: CASSQEPSGRESSYNEQFF.

The chain links TRBV15 to TRBJ1-5; D is ambiguous. The CDR3 runs 18 residues. Trimming cost V 2 bases and J 6 bases, with 23 bases left between them. The V gene's germline CDR1 is LNHNV and CDR2 YYDKDF (reference sequence). The CDR3 bases are TGTGCCACCAGCAGAAGACCTCCGGACGTGGGAGAGGGTCAGCCCCAGCATTTT. Its translation: CATSRRPPDVGEGQPQHF.

The rearrangement joins TRBV15 to TRBJ1-3; D not resolved. The germline CDR1 and CDR2 sequences are LNHNV and YYDKDF (reference sequence). The ends were cut back, 0 bases at V and 2 bases at J, with 8 bases in the middle. This CDR3 is built from 15 residues. This CDR3 reads CATSRDLAAGNTIYF. The CDR3 coding sequence is TGTGCCACCAGCAGAGATCTGGCAGCTGGAAACACCATATATTTT. The full variable domain, with the rest looked up from reference TRBV15 and TRBJ1-3, is DAMVIQNPRYQVTQFGKPVTLSCSQTLNHNVMYWYQQKSSQAPKLLFHYYDKDFNNEADTPDNFQSRRPNTSFCFLDIRSPGLGDTAMYLCATSRDLAAGNTIYFGEGSWLTVV.

The V gene is TRBV19, the J gene TRBJ1-1, with D unclear. V gave up 7 bases and J gave up 5 bases, with 14 bases separating them. The CDR3 is 13 amino acids. CDR1 is LNHDA, CDR2 SQIVND, per germline (reference sequence). The CDR3 bases are TGTGCCAGTATGAATCTATTGGTAACTGAAGCTTTCTTT. It is translated as CASMNLLVTEAFF.

V gene TRBV5-6 combines with J gene TRBJ2-7; D is undetermined. V was shortened by 6 bases and J by 7 bases, with 26 bases between the two germline ends. Germline V lookup: CDR1 SGHDT, CDR2 YYEEEE. CDR3 length: 16 residues. The CDR3 nucleotides are TGTGCCAGCATCACCCTTCGAGCCCGCCTAACCTCGGAGCAGTACTTC. This gives the protein CASITLRARLTSEQYF.

The rearrangement joins TRBV4-3 to TRBJ2-2; no firm D call. The length of the CDR3 is 16 residues. Germline CDR1 and CDR2: LGHNA and YSLEER. V lost 1 base and J lost 3, with 12 bases in between. The CDR3 nucleotides read TGCGCCAGCAGCCAAGCCCACCGGGTTGACACCGGGGAGCTGTTTTTT. Protein product: CASSQAHRVDTGELFF.

This clone was recorded once. This rearrangement joins TRBV6-1 to TRBJ2-6; no clear D. The length of the CDR3 is 17 residues. In germline, CDR1 is MNHNS, CDR2 SASEGT. Trimming left V 4 bases short and J 0 bases short, with 13 bases between. In DNA form, the CDR3 reads TGTGCCAGCAGTGCGCCAGGCAATAACTCTGGGGCCAACGTCCTGACTTTC. Its translation: CASSAPGNNSGANVLTF.

The chain combines TRBV7-6 with TRBJ2-1; possible D gene TRBD2, 7 bases. Germline CDR1 reads SGHVS; CDR2 reads FNYEAQ. Between the trimmed V and J ends, which lost 6 bases and 9 bases, there was a span of 15 bases. CDR3 length: 13 residues. The CDR3, as DNA: TGTGCCAGCAGTCTGAGGGAGGGGGGTGAGCAGTTCTTC. Amino acids: CASSLREGGEQFF.

The chain couples TRBV14 to TRBJ2-7, with D perhaps TRBD1 (6 bases). CDR3 size: 15 residues. Trimming removed 4 bases at V and 6 bases at J, with 19 bases between. From germline, CDR1 is SGHDN and CDR2 FVKESK. CDR3 residues: CASSRTRDNLGEQYF. The CDR3 nucleotides read TGTGCCAGCAGCCGGACCCGGGACAACCTCGGCGAGCAGTACTTC.

This clone was counted a single time. This chain joins TRBV10-3 and TRBJ1-6; 8 positions agree with TRBD1. In germline, CDR1 is ENHRY, CDR2 SYGVKD. This CDR3 is 15 amino acids long. J lost 7 bases, V lost 6 bases, and 8 bases had no gene match. The CDR3 DNA is TGTGCCATCAGCCGGGACAGGCTTCGGAATTCACCCCTCCACTTT. The encoded protein is CAISRDRLRNSPLHF.

The chain carries TRBV28 and TRBJ2-2; unclear D gene. The V end was cut by 3 bases, the J end by 4 bases, with 15 bases between. CDR3 length: 16 amino acids. CDR1 and CDR2 from the germline V gene are MDHEN and SYDVKM. In DNA form, the CDR3 reads TGTGCCAGCAGTTTCTTCGAAGAGGAGTCCACCGGGGAGCTGTTTTTT. Encoded protein: CASSFFEEESTGELFF.

The rearrangement joins TRBV4-1 to TRBJ2-5, with TRBD1 matching over 7 bases. V shed 2 bases and J 4 bases; nucleotides not matched to a gene: 16. Germline V gives CDR1 MGHRA, CDR2 YSYEKL. This CDR3 region has 18 residues. The CDR3 DNA is TGCGCCAGCAGCCAATTAGGGGGCCGGGTCGGAACAAGAGAGACCCAGTACTTC. It encodes CASSQLGGRVGTRETQYF.

This chain links TRBV10-1 with TRBJ2-1; TRBD2 agrees at 9 bases. Germline V lookup: CDR1 WNHNN, CDR2 SYGVQD (reference sequence). V lost 5 bases to trimming and J lost 7 bases; unmatched junction nucleotides: 6. The CDR3 consists of 14 residues. In DNA, the CDR3 is TGCGCCAGCAGTCGGCTAGCGGGAAGGAATGAGCAGTTCTTC. Translated, it gives CASSRLAGRNEQFF.

The rearrangement links TRBV28 to TRBJ1-6; maybe TRBD1 (6 bases). V gave up 10 bases and J gave up 7 bases, with 20 bases separating them. This CDR3 is built from 15 residues. The germline gives CDR1 MDHEN, CDR2 SYDVKM. The CDR3 nucleotides are TGTGCCATCACCCCCGGTCGGGGGGGCAATTCACCCCTCCACTTT. Residues: CAITPGRGGNSPLHF.

This chain joins TRBV29-1 and TRBJ1-2; 7 nucleotides line up with TRBD1. This CDR3 comprises 17 residues. CDR1 is SQVTM, CDR2 ANQGSEA, per germline. V shed 2 bases, J shed 4 bases, and the junction held 16 bases outside the gene matches. The CDR3 region has the DNA TGCAGCGTTGAAAAGGTCCGGGACAGCCCCGGGGGCTATGGCTACACCTTC. This gives the protein CSVEKVRDSPGGYGYTF.

The chain combines TRBV2 with TRBJ2-5, with 10 bases fitting TRBD2. Losses at the gene ends were 3 bases for V and 5 bases for J; bases not matched to a gene: 0. This CDR3 is built from 13 residues. Germline V CDR1 and CDR2: SNHLY, FYNNEI. The CDR3 nucleotides read TGTGCCAGCAGTGAGACTAGCGGGGAGACCCAGTACTTC. It is translated as CASSETSGETQYF.

The chain is built from TRBV15 and TRBJ2-1, with 7 bases lining up with TRBD2. CDR1 is LNHNV, CDR2 YYDKDF, per germline (reference sequence). The CDR3 spans 16 residues. V gave up 0 bases and J gave up 0 bases; unmatched junction bases: 2. The CDR3 coding sequence is TGTGCCACCAGCAGAGAACTAGCGATCTCCTACAATGAGCAGTTCTTC. Protein: CATSRELAISYNEQFF.

The V and J genes are TRBV2 and TRBJ2-5, with D possibly TRBD2 on 6 matching bases. The length of the CDR3 is 18 residues. CDR1 and CDR2 from the germline V gene are SNHLY and FYNNEI. Trimming took 7 bases from V and 0 from J, leaving 24 bases between them. This CDR3 is CASIFRGPRRVYQETQYF. CDR3 DNA sequence: TGTGCCAGCATATTCCGGGGCCCCCGGAGGGTGTACCAAGAGACCCAGTACTTC.

The genes are TRBV7-9 and TRBJ2-7, with D maybe TRBD2 (5 bases). The CDR3 covers 14 residues. The V gene lost 3 bases and the J gene lost 6 bases, with 15 bases spanning the gap. Germline V gene sequence: CDR1 SEHNR, CDR2 FQNEAQ (reference sequence). The CDR3 spells CASSFCGPRGEQYF. The CDR3, as DNA: TGTGCCAGCAGCTTCTGCGGGCCCCGGGGCGAGCAGTACTTC.

The V and J genes are TRBV14 and TRBJ2-3; D is uncertain. The CDR3 runs 14 residues. The ends were cut back, 4 bases at V and 2 bases at J, with 10 bases in the middle. Looked up from germline, CDR1 is SGHDN and CDR2 is FVKESK. The CDR3 coding sequence is TGTGCCAGCAGCCCTCGACAAACCACAGATACGCAGTATTTT. Its translation is CASSPRQTTDTQYF.

This rearrangement joins TRBV2 to TRBJ2-4; 10 bases agree with TRBD2. The germline gives CDR1 SNHLY, CDR2 FYNNEI. This CDR3 contains 22 residues. Trimming removed 4 bases from V and 0 bases from J; junction bases left unmatched: 21. The CDR3 bases are TGTGCCAGCAGTGTAGTCATAGCGGGAGGTGCTGCCGCTCGGGTAGCCAAAAACATTCAGTACTTC. Translating it yields CASSVVIAGGAAARVAKNIQYF.

This clone came up a few times. This rearrangement joins TRBV4-1 to TRBJ1-1; 7 bases map to TRBD1. V dropped 0 bases and J dropped 11; count of bases not matched to a gene: 15. Germline CDR1 reads MGHRA; CDR2 reads YSYEKL. The CDR3 runs 16 residues. The CDR3 DNA reads TGCGCCAGCAGCCAAGATCGGAGGGACAGCGTCCGTCTGGCTTTCTTT. Translating gives CASSQDRRDSVRLAFF.

The V gene is TRBV6-6, the J gene TRBJ1-1, with D uncertain. This CDR3 comprises 10 residues. The germline V gene encodes CDR1 MNHNY and CDR2 SVGAGI (reference sequence). With 5 bases removed from V and 8 bases from J, the gap between germline ends came to 6 bases. The CDR3 spells CASSVHEAFF. The DNA for the CDR3 is TGTGCCAGCAGTGTACACGAAGCTTTCTTT.

The chain couples TRBV13 to TRBJ2-3; 11 bases are a match to TRBD2. Germline V gene lookup returns CDR1 PRHDT and CDR2 FYEKMQ (reference sequence). The CDR3 is 15 amino acids. V lost 2 bases, J lost 5 bases, and 3 bases stayed unmatched. The CDR3: CASSLRLAGGDTQYF. The CDR3, as DNA: TGTGCCAGCAGCTTACGGCTAGCGGGAGGAGATACGCAGTATTTT.